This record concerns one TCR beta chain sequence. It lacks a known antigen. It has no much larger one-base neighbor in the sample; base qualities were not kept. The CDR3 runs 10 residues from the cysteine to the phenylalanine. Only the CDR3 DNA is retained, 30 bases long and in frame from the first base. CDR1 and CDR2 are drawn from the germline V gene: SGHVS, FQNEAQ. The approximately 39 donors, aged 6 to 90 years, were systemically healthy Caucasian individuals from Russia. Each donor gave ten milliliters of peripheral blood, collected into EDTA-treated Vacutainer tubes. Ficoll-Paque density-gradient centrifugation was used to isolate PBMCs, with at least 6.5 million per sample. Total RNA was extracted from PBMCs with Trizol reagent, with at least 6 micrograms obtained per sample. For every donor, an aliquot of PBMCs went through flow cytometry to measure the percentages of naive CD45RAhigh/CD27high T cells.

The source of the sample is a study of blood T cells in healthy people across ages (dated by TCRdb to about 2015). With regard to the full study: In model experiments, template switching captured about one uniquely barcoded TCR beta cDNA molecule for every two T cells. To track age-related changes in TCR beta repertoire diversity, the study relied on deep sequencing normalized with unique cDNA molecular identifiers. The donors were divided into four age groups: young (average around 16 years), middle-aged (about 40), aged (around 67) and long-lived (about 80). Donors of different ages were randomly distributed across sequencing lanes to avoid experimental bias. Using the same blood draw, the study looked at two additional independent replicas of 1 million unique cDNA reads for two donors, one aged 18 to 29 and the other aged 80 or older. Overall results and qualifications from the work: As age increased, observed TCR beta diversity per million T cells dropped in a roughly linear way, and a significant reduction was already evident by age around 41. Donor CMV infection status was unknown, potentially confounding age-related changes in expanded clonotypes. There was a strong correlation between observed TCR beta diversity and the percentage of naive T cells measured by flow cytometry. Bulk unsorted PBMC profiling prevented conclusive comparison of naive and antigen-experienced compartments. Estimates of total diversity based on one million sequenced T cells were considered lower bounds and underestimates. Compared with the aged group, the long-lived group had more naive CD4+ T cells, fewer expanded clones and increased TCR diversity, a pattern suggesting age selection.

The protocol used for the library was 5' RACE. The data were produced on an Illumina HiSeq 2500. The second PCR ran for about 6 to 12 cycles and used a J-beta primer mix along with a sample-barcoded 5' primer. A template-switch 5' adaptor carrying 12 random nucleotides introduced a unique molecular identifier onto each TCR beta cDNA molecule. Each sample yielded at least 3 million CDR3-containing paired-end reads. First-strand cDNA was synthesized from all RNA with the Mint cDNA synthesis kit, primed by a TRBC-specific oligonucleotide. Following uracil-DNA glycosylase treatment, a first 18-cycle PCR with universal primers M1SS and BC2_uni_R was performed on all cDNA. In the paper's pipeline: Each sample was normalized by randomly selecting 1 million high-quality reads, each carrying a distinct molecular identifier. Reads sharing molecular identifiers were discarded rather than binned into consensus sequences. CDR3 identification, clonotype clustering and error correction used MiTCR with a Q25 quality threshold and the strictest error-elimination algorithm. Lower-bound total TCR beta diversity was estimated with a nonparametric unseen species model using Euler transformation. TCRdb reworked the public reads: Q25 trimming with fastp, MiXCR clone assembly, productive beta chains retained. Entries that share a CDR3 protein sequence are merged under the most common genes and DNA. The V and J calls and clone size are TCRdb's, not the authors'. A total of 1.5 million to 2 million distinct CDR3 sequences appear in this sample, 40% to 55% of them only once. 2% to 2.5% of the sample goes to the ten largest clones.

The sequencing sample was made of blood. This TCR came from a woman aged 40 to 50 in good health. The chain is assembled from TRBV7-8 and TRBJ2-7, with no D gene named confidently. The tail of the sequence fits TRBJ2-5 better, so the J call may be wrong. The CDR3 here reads CASSFQTQYF. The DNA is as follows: TGTGCCAGCAGCTTCCAGACCCAGTACTTC.